The 8 T cell receptor beta chains below were found in one sample sequenced in a study of identical twins. TCRdb analysed the 5' RACE reads with MiXCR anew, one entry per CDR3 protein. The table shows some 1,600,000 distinct CDR3 sequences, with under 35% occurring only once. Specimen: cord blood. These receptors all stem from a newborn girl in good health.

This clonotype was seen only a few times. V gene TRBV20-1 combines with J gene TRBJ2-1, with 11 bases aligning to TRBD2. This CDR3 is 18 amino acids long. Germline V gene sequence: CDR1 DFQATT, CDR2 SNEGSKA (reference sequence). J was trimmed by 0 bases and V by 6 bases; bases with no gene match: 13. CDR3 coding DNA: TGCAGTGCCCCAACTGGGGCTAGCGGGAGGTCCTCCTACAATGAGCAGTTCTTC. This encodes CSAPTGASGRSSYNEQFF.

This chain joins TRBV14 and TRBJ2-3, with D maybe TRBD2 (5 bases). V was cut by 4 bases and J by 2 bases, with 16 bases left in between. The CDR3 is 16 amino acids. Germline V CDR1 and CDR2: SGHDN, FVKESK. In nucleotides, the CDR3 is TGTGCCAGCAGCCCCATATCCGAGAGGGTCACAGATACGCAGTATTTT. It yields the protein CASSPISERVTDTQYF.

In this sample, this clonotype turned up many times. The rearrangement joins TRBV29-1 to TRBJ2-7; TRBD2 is a possible D gene (5 bases). Germline V CDR1 and CDR2: SQVTM, ANQGSEA. Trimming took 4 bases from V and 1 from J, leaving 8 bases between them. The length of the CDR3 is 12 residues. As DNA, the CDR3 is TGCAGCGTTGGACGCGGGTCCTACGAGCAGTACTTC. It specifies CSVGRGSYEQYF.

This clonotype came up many times. This sequence joins TRBV14 and TRBJ1-1; TRBD1 matches at 8 bases. J lost 0 bases, V lost 4 bases, and 4 bases had no gene match. Germline V CDR1 and CDR2: SGHDN, FVKESK. This CDR3 spans 15 amino acids. The CDR3 spells CASSPWTGMNTEAFF. The CDR3 bases are TGTGCCAGCAGCCCTTGGACAGGGATGAACACTGAAGCTTTCTTT.

The sample holds a few counts of this clonotype. As DNA, the CDR3 is TGTGCCAGCAGCTTAGCAAGGGGAACTAGCTATGGCTACACCTTC. Amino acid sequence: CASSLARGTSYGYTF. The chain is built from TRBV7-2 and TRBJ1-2; possibly TRBD1 for D (5 bases). The CDR3 consists of 15 residues. Looked up from germline, CDR1 is SGHTA and CDR2 is FQGNSA. V dropped 0 bases and J dropped 4 bases, with 12 bases sitting between them. Supplemented by reference TRBV7-2 and TRBJ1-2, the full variable domain reads GAGVSQSPSNKVTEKGKDVELRCDPISGHTALYWYRQSLGQGLEFLIYFQGNSAPDKSGLPSDRFSAERTGGSVSTLTIQRTQQEDSAVYLCASSLARGTSYGYTFGSGTRLTVV.

This clonotype was detected many times. At one end the junction does not follow the germline gene, possibly because of a read error. The genes are TRBV7-2 and TRBJ1-1; TRBD1 is a possible D gene (5 bases). Germline CDR1 SGHTA, CDR2 FQGNSA. The CDR3 totals 15 residues. The CDR3 loop reads CASSLAGTVNTEAFF. CDR3 nucleotide sequence: TGCGCCAGCAGCTTGGCCGGGACGGTGAACACTGAAGCTTTCTTT.

The chain recombines TRBV7-2 with TRBJ2-7; no clear D gene. Trimming removed 2 bases at V and 2 bases at J, with 19 bases between. CDR1 and CDR2 (germline): SGHTA, FQGNSA. This CDR3 is 17 amino acids long. CDR3 coding DNA: TGTGCCAGCAGCTTACTGTCTCAGTTCGCTTCCCCCTACGAGCAGTACTTC. As protein: CASSLLSQFASPYEQYF.

This clonotype was seen a handful of times. This chain joins TRBV2 and TRBJ2-3, with a tentative D call TRBD2 (5 bases). Germline V CDR1 and CDR2: SNHLY, FYNNEI. The length of the CDR3 is 16 residues. The V gene lost 3 bases and the J gene lost 0 bases, with 13 bases spanning the gap. This chain's CDR3 is CASSDGSGPSTDTQYF. The CDR3 bases are TGTGCCAGCAGTGATGGGAGCGGACCTAGCACAGATACGCAGTATTTT.